Described below is a single T cell receptor beta chain sequence and its context. The protocol was immunoSEQ multiplex PCR, while the TCRdb copy is restricted to in-frame clones and leaves out a portion. Among about 190,000 clones listed, around 85% were seen once. Germline lookup yields CDR1 LGHDT and CDR2 YNNKEL (reference sequence). The V and J ends lost 11 bases and 4 bases respectively, with 6 bases between them. The CDR3 runs to 9 residues. The data derive from a study of blood T cell repertoires in COVID-19. The receptor was isolated from a man aged 25-45 years with acute or convalescent COVID-19. The V and J genes are TRBV3-1 (or the pseudogene TRBV3-2) and TRBJ2-7; D remains ambiguous. Material: peripheral blood. In DNA form, the CDR3 reads TGTGCCCAACATTACGAGCAGTACTTC. It encodes CAQHYEQYF.